This T cell receptor (beta chain) was captured by sequencing in a study of CD8+CD57+ T cells in acquired aplastic anemia. Background on the study: Quantities of DNA derived from sorted CD4+ and CD8+ cells averaged approximately 3 ug. Study results and limitations: Fewer than 35 shared CD8+ CDR3s appeared highly expressed within patients' immunodominant clones. CD8+ Simpson's diversity did not differ significantly between patients and controls.

Notes on this clonotype: The antigen remains unidentified.

Before being chosen for sequencing, patients had shown CD8+CD57+ cell expansion by flow cytometry. Among the patients, all had severe acquired aplastic anemia. Genomic DNA templated the TCR beta VDJ and CDR3 profiling. Each CDR3 protein is one row after TCRdb ran MiXCR on the reads. This sample has about 200,000 distinct CDR3 sequences, with around 50% found just once. V gave up 3 bases and J gave up 8 bases, with 13 bases separating them. The germline V gene has CDR1 MRHNA and CDR2 SNTAGT. The CDR3 spans 13 residues. This sequence was found in a human donor with aplastic anemia. The sample consisted of sorted CD4+, CD8+, or CD8+CD57+ T cells (not recorded which) from PBMCs. The chain carries TRBV6-4 and TRBJ1-2, with a possible D match to TRBD1 (6 bases). The CDR3, as DNA: TGTGCCAGCAGTGAACGAACAGGGAGAGGCTACACCTTC. Its protein is CASSERTGRGYTF.